Listed below are T cell receptor beta chains from one sample, sequenced in a study of vaccination and CD4 T cells after COVID-19. Which antigens these TCRs recognize remains unknown. TCRdb called the PCR reads again in MiXCR, with one record for every CDR3 protein. The sample records roughly 15,000 distinct CDR3 sequences, under 55% being singletons. Here the sequenced sample was CD4+ T cells from blood, cultured in vitro, taken about 7 months after SARS-CoV-2 vaccination. Every receptor here comes from a human donor who had recovered from COVID-19. Each CDR3 is given with its conserved first and last residue. Fields, in order: V gene, CDR3 protein.

TRBV6-1 CASSGSLPRTSFETQYF
TRBV6-1 CASRAGQGSPGELFF
TRBV7-2 CASSVQETQYF
TRBV6-5 CASSYWGEYGYTF
TRBV19 CASSIDGSGRVFF
TRBV7-2 CASRLSSGSIADTQYF
TRBV7-8 CASSPNGIQLGGYTF
TRBV20-1 CSARDPVHTGELFF
TRBV5-1 CASSSRRAGQQETQYF
TRBV20-1 CSARDLLGASGYNEQFF
TRBV20-1 CSASTGRDQPQHF
TRBV7-9 CASSLGTRRETQYF
TRBV27 CASSLSGQWDAPNQPQHF
TRBV7-3 CASSFRGETQYF
TRBV5-1 CASSFMYKGSSYEQYF
TRBV6-2/TRBV6-3 CASSYTPGGVNTEAFF